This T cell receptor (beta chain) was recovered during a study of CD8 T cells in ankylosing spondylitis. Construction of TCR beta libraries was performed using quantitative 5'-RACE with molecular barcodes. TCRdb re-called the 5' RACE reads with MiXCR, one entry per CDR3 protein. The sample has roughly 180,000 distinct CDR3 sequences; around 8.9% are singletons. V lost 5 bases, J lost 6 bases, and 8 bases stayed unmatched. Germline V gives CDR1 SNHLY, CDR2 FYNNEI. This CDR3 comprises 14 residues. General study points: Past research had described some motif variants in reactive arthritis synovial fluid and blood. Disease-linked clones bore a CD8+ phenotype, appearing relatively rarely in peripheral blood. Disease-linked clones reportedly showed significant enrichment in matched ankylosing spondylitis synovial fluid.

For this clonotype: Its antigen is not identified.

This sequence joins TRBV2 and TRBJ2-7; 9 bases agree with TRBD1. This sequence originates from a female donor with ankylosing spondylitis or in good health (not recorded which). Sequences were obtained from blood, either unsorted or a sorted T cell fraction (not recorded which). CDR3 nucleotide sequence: TGTGCCAGCAGTACTCCGGGACAGGGCCGCGAGCAGTACTTC. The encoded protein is CASSTPGQGREQYF.